This is a list of T cell receptor beta chains from one sample in a study of OX40 agonist ivuxolimab in advanced cancers. The protocol was immunoSEQ multiplex PCR, while the TCRdb copy is restricted to in-frame clones and leaves out a portion. The table records 50,000 to 70,000 clones, over 85% of them present only once. The specimen was CD4+ or CD8+ T cells sorted from blood, collected in a trial of the OX40 agonist ivuxolimab. All receptors derive from an adult with an advanced solid tumor such as melanoma, head and neck, liver or kidney cancer. The CDR3 runs from the conserved cysteine through the conserved F or W. The order of the fields is V gene, D gene, J gene, clone size, CDR3 DNA, CDR3 protein. D genes are given only for firm matches. The size entry is marked missing in some rows and otherwise reads once, few, many or a size class.

TRBV27,-,TRBJ2-3,-,TGTGCCAGCAGTTGGGGGGGCTGGCCGCAGTATTTT,CASSWGGWPQYF
TRBV7-2,-,TRBJ2-7,-,TGTGCCAGCAGGGCAGGGGGGGACTACGAGCAGTACTTC,CASRAGGDYEQYF
TRBV4-1,-,TRBJ1-2,-,TGCGCCAGCAGCCAAGATTTGCTGGGCTATGGCTACACCTTC,CASSQDLLGYGYTF
TRBV27,TRBD1,TRBJ2-1,-,TGTGCCAGCAGCCCAGGGGGCCGGATCTCCTACAATGAGCAGTTCTTC,CASSPGGRISYNEQFF
TRBV28,TRBD2,TRBJ2-1,once,TGTGCCAGCAGTTTACGGGCGGGAGGGCTCCGCGATGAGCAGTTCTTC,CASSLRAGGLRDEQFF
TRBV7-9,-,TRBJ1-3,-,TGTGCCAGCAGTCCGGGACCCCCCAGAGGCTCTGGAAACACCATATATTTT,CASSPGPPRGSGNTIYF
TRBV10-1,-,TRBJ2-7,few,TGCGCCAGCAGTGAGGGAACCGGGACCTACGAGCAGTACTTC,CASSEGTGTYEQYF
TRBV19,TRBD1,TRBJ2-5,-,TGTGCCAGTAGCTTCTTTGACAGGGGCCAAGAGACCCAGTACTTC,CASSFFDRGQETQYF
TRBV28,TRBD2,TRBJ2-7,-,TGTGCCAGCAGTCCGACTAGCGCCGCCTACGAGCAGTACTTC,CASSPTSAAYEQYF
TRBV27,TRBD2,TRBJ2-7,-,TGTGCCAGCAGCGTGGGGGGGACTAGCCGCTACGAGCAGTACTTC,CASSVGGTSRYEQYF
TRBV28,-,TRBJ1-1,-,TGTGCCAGCAGCCTCCAGGGAATGGACGCTGAAGCTTTCTTT,CASSLQGMDAEAFF
TRBV9,-,TRBJ2-1,-,TGTGCCAGCAGCGTAGACGGCGGTTCGCGCAATGAGCAGTTCTTC,CASSVDGGSRNEQFF
TRBV15,-,TRBJ1-3,-,TGTGCCACCAGCAGAGCGTGGGAAGGGGATGGAAACACCATATATTTT,CATSRAWEGDGNTIYF
TRBV9,TRBD2,TRBJ2-1,-,TGTGCCAGCAGCGCTTTCCTTCCCGGGACTAGCGGAGCTCCTACCTACAATGAGCAGTTCTTC,CASSAFLPGTSGAPTYNEQFF
TRBV9,TRBD2,TRBJ2-3,-,TGTGCCAGCGCTCAGCGACTAGCGGGAGGCACAGATACGCAGTATTTT,CASAQRLAGGTDTQYF
TRBV7-9,TRBD1,TRBJ2-1,-,TGTGCCAGCAGCTTACCCGGGACAGTTACTAGGAATGAGCAGTTCTTC,CASSLPGTVTRNEQFF
TRBV6-6,-,TRBJ2-7,-,TGTGCCAGCAGGGATGGACCGCAGGGGGAGCAGTACTTC,CASRDGPQGEQYF